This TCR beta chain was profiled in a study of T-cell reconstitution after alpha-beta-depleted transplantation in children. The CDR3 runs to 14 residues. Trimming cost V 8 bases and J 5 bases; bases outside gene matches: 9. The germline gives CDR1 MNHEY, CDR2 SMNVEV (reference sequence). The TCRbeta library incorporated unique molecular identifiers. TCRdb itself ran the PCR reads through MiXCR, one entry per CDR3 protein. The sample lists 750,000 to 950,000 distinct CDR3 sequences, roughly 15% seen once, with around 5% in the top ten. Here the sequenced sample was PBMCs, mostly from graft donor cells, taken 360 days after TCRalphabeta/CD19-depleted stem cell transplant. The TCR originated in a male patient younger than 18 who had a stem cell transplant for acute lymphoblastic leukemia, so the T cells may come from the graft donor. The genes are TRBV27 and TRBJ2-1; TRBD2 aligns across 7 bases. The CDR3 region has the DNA TGTGCCAGCCAGAGCGGGGTGCCTAACAATGAGCAGTTCTTC. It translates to CASQSGVPNNEQFF.